This T cell receptor (beta chain) was obtained from a study of shared clonotypes between healthy human individuals. For the study at large: Per donor, CD8 memory used one plate, CD8 naive used two, CD4 memory used three and CD4 naive used three.

Notes on this clone: Its antigen remains unidentified.

The naive CD8 fraction comprised CD45RO-negative cells positively selected for CCR7 and excluded terminally differentiated effector memory CD45RA+ cells. On sorted subsets, replicate PCRs used about 200 ng DNA, or tens of thousands of T cell genomes. Here immunoSEQ multiplex PCR was the method, and the copy in TCRdb shows in-frame clones only, minus some. This table has under 700,000 clones, roughly 95% appearing once. General study results and limits: Measured sharing among donors was expected to vary with sequencing depth. Clonotypes that were shared across a handful of donors made up approximately 5% of naive CD4 clonotypes.

The sequence was collected from a woman aged 25 to 39 in good health. Sequenced sample: naive CD8+ T cells sorted from blood.

This chain's CDR3 is CASSLLGGLAGGETQYF. The CDR3 bases are TGTGCCAGCAGTTTATTGGGAGGACTAGCGGGAGGAGAGACCCAGTACTTC. This chain links TRBV27 with TRBJ2-5, with 14 bases that match TRBD2. Germline-derived CDR1 and CDR2 are MNHEY and SMNVEV (reference sequence). V lost 1 base, J lost 4 bases, and 5 bases stayed unmatched. CDR3 size: 17 residues.